The 20 T cell receptor beta chains listed next were all sequenced from one sample in a study of CXCR3-negative and CXCR3-positive naive CD8 T cells. UMI-tagged TRB cDNA libraries were built via 5' RACE. TCRdb re-called the 5' RACE reads, yielding one record per CDR3 amino acid sequence without DNA. Its table lists 80,000 to 100,000 distinct CDR3 sequences. For these TCRs, the target antigens are not known. The study's findings and limits: Naive cells with CXCR3 showed TRB CDR3s that were more hydrophobic than those in CXCR3-negative naive cells.

Sequencing used naive CXCR3+ CD8+ T cells from blood. Subset here: CD45RO-CCR7+CD27+CD95- naive CD8+ T cells expressing CXCR3 (TNR3+). The receptors shown here come from a human donor in good health. Some clones in this sample may be carry-over from other donors' samples.

This chain links TRBV7-9 with TRBJ1-5. This CDR3 spans 15 amino acids. Germline CDR1 and CDR2: SEHNR and FQNEAQ (reference sequence). The CDR3 region is CASSLAGLGNQPQHF.

This chain uses TRBV29-1 with TRBJ2-7; TCRdb's assignment of TRBD1 cannot be checked, as there is no DNA. CDR3 length equals 12 residues. The germline V gene encodes CDR1 SQVTM and CDR2 ANQGSEA. This CDR3 reads CSVGQSFYEQYF.

The chain carries TRBV5-1 and TRBJ2-3; the TRBD1 assignment by TCRdb is unverifiable without DNA. Per the germline V gene, CDR1 is SGHRS and CDR2 is YFSETQ. The CDR3 loop spans 14 amino acids. The CDR3: CASSDRDRTDTQYF. Filled out from reference TRBV5-1 and TRBJ2-3, the complete variable domain reads KAGVTQTPRYLIKTRGQQVTLSCSPISGHRSVSWYQQTPGQGLQFLFEYFSETQRNKGNFPGRFSGRQFSNSRSEMNVSTLELGDSALYLCASSDRDRTDTQYFGPGTRLTVL.

V is TRBV29-1 and J is TRBJ1-2. Germline loops: CDR1 SQVTM, CDR2 ANQGSEA. The CDR3 totals 12 residues. CDR3 region: CSVNDNYYGYTF.

The chain employs TRBV28 and TRBJ2-2; as DNA is missing, the TRBD2 call by TCRdb cannot be tested. The CDR3 spans 15 residues. The germline V gene encodes CDR1 MDHEN and CDR2 SYDVKM. CDR3 protein: CASTSGATGAGELFF. Together with reference TRBV28 and TRBJ2-2, the CDR3 gives the full variable domain: DVKVTQSSRYLVKRTGEKVFLECVQDMDHENMFWYRQDPGLGLRLIYFSYDVKMKEKGDIPEGYSVSREKKERFSLILESASTNQTSMYLCASTSGATGAGELFFGEGSRLTVL.

This rearrangement joins TRBV28 to TRBJ2-3; TCRdb lists TRBD2, though no DNA is available to test this call. CDR1 is MDHEN, CDR2 SYDVKM, per germline. The CDR3 runs to 18 residues. This chain's CDR3 is CASSLTGLAEIYTDTQYF.

This chain joins TRBV7-9 and TRBJ1-2; TCRdb indicates TRBD1, and absent DNA this call remains unverified. The CDR3 has 13 amino acids. CDR1 and CDR2 (germline): SEHNR, FQNEAQ (reference sequence). The CDR3 loop is CASSSSPGFGYTF.

The chain uses TRBV12-3 or TRBV12-4 and TRBJ2-3. CDR3 length: 13 residues. CDR3 sequence: CASSLQFTDTQYF.

This sequence joins TRBV7-2 and TRBJ2-7; the TCRdb D gene call, TRBD1, has no DNA to confirm it. CDR1 is SGHTA and CDR2 is FQGNSA in the germline V gene. The CDR3 is 14 amino acids. The CDR3 loop is CASSTRDSPYEQYF.

The chain couples TRBV6-2 or TRBV6-3 to TRBJ2-1; as DNA is missing, the TRBD2 call by TCRdb cannot be tested. Germline CDR1 is MNHEY and CDR2 is SVGEGT. The CDR3 is 14 residues long. The CDR3 loop reads CASSLTMGMAEQFF.

This sequence joins TRBV15 and TRBJ1-2. CDR1 LNHNV and CDR2 YYDKDF come from the germline V gene (reference sequence). The CDR3 is made up of 14 amino acids. CDR3 residues: CATSRDLSADGYTF.

The V call is TRBV7-3, the J call TRBJ2-2; there is no DNA to check the TCRdb D call of TRBD1. This CDR3 region has 16 residues. Per germline, CDR1 SGHTA and CDR2 FQGTGA. The CDR3 spells CASSPWGGPNTGELFF.

This sequence joins TRBV28 and TRBJ1-5; TCRdb's D call of TRBD1 is untestable without DNA. Germline loops: CDR1 MDHEN, CDR2 SYDVKM. CDR3 length: 17 residues. CDR3 protein: CASSLFLGARSNQPQHF.

The chain is built from TRBV20-1 and TRBJ1-4; absent DNA, TCRdb's TRBD1 call cannot be checked. The CDR3 has 15 amino acids. The germline V gene has CDR1 DFQATT and CDR2 SNEGSKA (reference sequence). CDR3: CSATPPPGAGEKLFF.

The chain links TRBV27 to TRBJ2-7; TCRdb reports TRBD1, a call that lacks DNA to check it against. Looked up from germline, CDR1 is MNHEY and CDR2 is SMNVEV (reference sequence). The CDR3 runs to 16 residues. The CDR3 sequence is CASSNTGGSSVDEQYF.

The rearrangement uses TRBV28 and TRBJ2-3; TCRdb calls TRBD2, which cannot be checked without DNA. Germline CDR1 and CDR2: MDHEN and SYDVKM. The CDR3 is made up of 15 amino acids. CDR3 amino acids: CASSLVGGYTDTQYF.

V usage is TRBV28 and J usage is TRBJ1-1; the D call from TCRdb, TRBD1, cannot be confirmed without DNA. CDR1 is MDHEN, CDR2 SYDVKM, per germline. This CDR3 is 17 amino acids long. CDR3 amino acids: CASTNLLWDTPNTEAFF.

The V gene is TRBV6-5, the J gene TRBJ1-5; TCRdb's D gene call, TRBD1, goes unchecked for lack of DNA. Germline V gene lookup returns CDR1 MNHEY and CDR2 SVGAGI. This CDR3 region has 13 residues. The CDR3 sequence is CASSYGTNQPQHF.

V usage is TRBV9 and J usage is TRBJ2-1; TCRdb's D call, TRBD2, is unchecked because there is no DNA. Germline lookup yields CDR1 SGDLS and CDR2 YYNGEE. The CDR3 spans 18 residues. The CDR3 is CASSGLGQREFSYNEQFF.

The chain recombines TRBV29-1 with TRBJ1-2; absent DNA, TCRdb's TRBD1 call cannot be checked. This CDR3 spans 14 amino acids. Germline V gives CDR1 SQVTM, CDR2 ANQGSEA. The CDR3: CSVQPGQGDYGYTF.